These 28 T cell receptor beta chains originate from one sample sequenced in a study of blood T cell repertoires in COVID-19. Here immunoSEQ multiplex PCR was the method, and the copy in TCRdb shows in-frame clones only, minus some. The table lists about 410,000 clones, 90% of them singletons. Source material: PBMCs or T cells enriched from blood (not recorded which). The receptor set was obtained from a man between 18 and 35 years old who had recovered from COVID-19.

The gene calls are TRBV5-5 and TRBJ1-4; no firm D call. There are 14 residues in the CDR3. The ends were cut back, 5 bases at V and 7 bases at J, with 15 bases in the middle. The germline V gene has CDR1 SGHKS and CDR2 YYEKEE (reference sequence). The CDR3 spells CASSTEPSGEKLFF. The DNA of the CDR3 is TGTGCCAGCAGTACCGAGCCTTCGGGTGAAAAACTGTTTTTT.

This clone has only a few counts. Other nucleotide sequences in the sample specify the same CDR3. The chain joins TRBV11-2 to TRBJ2-3; the D gene is possibly TRBD2 (7 bases). The V and J ends lost 0 bases and 4 bases respectively, with 11 bases between them. The CDR3 spans 15 residues. Germline-derived CDR1 and CDR2 are SGHAT and FQNNGV. The CDR3: CASSLDRGAADTQYF. The CDR3 DNA reads TGTGCCAGCAGCTTAGATCGGGGGGCTGCAGATACGCAGTATTTT.

The chain uses TRBV19 and TRBJ1-1; 12 bases line up with TRBD1. J gave up 6 bases and V 2 bases, and 7 bases lay outside the gene matches. Germline CDR1 LNHDA, CDR2 SQIVND (reference sequence). The CDR3 totals 16 residues. The CDR3 DNA is TGTGCCAGTAGTATATCCGGGACAGGGGGCTACGCTGAAGCTTTCTTT. Translated: CASSISGTGGYAEAFF.

The rearrangement links TRBV30 to TRBJ1-1, with a tentative D call TRBD1 (5 bases). Trimming cost V 5 bases and J 3 bases, with 19 bases left between them. The CDR3 totals 15 residues. Germline assignment: CDR1 GTSNPN and CDR2 SVGIG (reference sequence). The CDR3 bases are TGTGCCTGGGGGTCGATCGGGGGAATGGACACTGAAGCTTTCTTT. Protein product: CAWGSIGGMDTEAFF.

The rearrangement links TRBV10-3 to TRBJ1-2; no definite D call. In germline, CDR1 is ENHRY, CDR2 SYGVKD. Trimming left V 4 bases short and J 4 bases short, with 19 bases between. This CDR3 has 16 amino acids. The CDR3 nucleotides are TGTGCCATCAGTGGCCCACAGAGTCCAAACCTCTATGGCTACACCTTC. This codes for CAISGPQSPNLYGYTF.

In its sample, this clone was seen many times. This chain's CDR3 is CSVVLREISYNEQFF. The CDR3 DNA is TGCAGCGTTGTGTTGCGGGAGATTAGCTACAATGAGCAGTTCTTC. This chain connects TRBV29-1 to TRBJ2-1; 7 nucleotides agree with TRBD2. Germline V gene data show CDR1 as SQVTM and CDR2 as ANQGSEA. The CDR3 has 15 residues. V shed 4 bases, J shed 3 bases, and the junction held 9 bases outside the gene matches.

This chain uses TRBV3-1 (or the pseudogene TRBV3-2) with TRBJ1-6; D unclear. Looked up from germline, CDR1 is LGHDT and CDR2 is YNNKEL (reference sequence). With 3 bases removed from V and 8 bases from J, the gap between germline ends came to 8 bases. The CDR3 length is 13 residues. CDR3 sequence: CASSQLSYSPLHF. In DNA form, the CDR3 reads TGTGCCAGCAGCCAGTTGTCGTATTCACCCCTCCACTTT.

The chain combines TRBV28 with TRBJ1-6; TRBD1 is a possible D gene (6 bases). This CDR3 region has 14 residues. Germline CDR1 MDHEN, CDR2 SYDVKM. Trimming stripped 7 bases from V and 5 bases from J, with 12 bases between. The CDR3: CASKTGSDNSPLHF. As DNA, the CDR3 is TGTGCCAGCAAAACAGGGTCGGATAATTCACCCCTCCACTTT.

The V gene is TRBV5-4, the J gene TRBJ1-1, with a tentative D call TRBD1 (6 bases). Germline CDR1 reads SGHNT; CDR2 reads YYREEE (reference sequence). The CDR3 has 13 amino acids. V was pared by 3 bases and J by 7 bases, with 13 bases between. CDR3 DNA sequence: TGTGCCAGCAGCTCCGGACAGCGGGGTGAAGCTTTCTTT. As protein: CASSSGQRGEAFF.

This clone has just a few counts. This rearrangement joins TRBV7-8 to TRBJ2-2, with 7 bases that match TRBD1. V dropped 5 bases and J dropped 2; count of bases not matched to a gene: 8. The germline V gene has CDR1 SGHVS and CDR2 FQNEAQ. The CDR3 sequence is 16 residues long. The CDR3 DNA reads as TGTGCCAGCAGCACGGCCGGGACAGCCAACACCGGGGAGCTGTTTTTT. Translation gives CASSTAGTANTGELFF. The full variable domain, its missing parts supplied by reference TRBV7-8 and TRBJ2-2, is GAGVSQSPRYKVAKRGQDVALRCDPISGHVSLFWYQQALGQGPEFLTYFQNEAQLDKSGLPSDRFFAERPEGSVSTLKIQRTQQEDSAVYLCASSTAGTANTGELFFGEGSRLTVL.

A remark on this clone: Other DNA sequences from this sample encode an identical CDR3 as well. The rearrangement uses TRBV7-9 and TRBJ2-2; 12 bases match TRBD2. Germline loops: CDR1 SEHNR, CDR2 FQNEAQ (reference sequence). This CDR3 is built from 15 residues. V shed 3 bases and J 5 bases; nucleotides not matched to a gene: 1. CDR3 region: CASSLGTSGTGELFF. In DNA form, the CDR3 reads TGTGCCAGCAGCTTGGGGACTAGCGGGACCGGGGAGCTGTTTTTT.

This sequence joins TRBV9 and TRBJ2-3; 8 positions agree with TRBD2. V dropped 0 bases and J dropped 6; count of bases not matched to a gene: 9. The CDR3 sequence is 16 residues long. Looked up from germline, CDR1 is SGDLS and CDR2 is YYNGEE. CDR3 nucleotides: TGTGCCAGCAGCGTAGTGCCCCAGCGGGAGTTGGATACGCAGTATTTT. This gives the protein CASSVVPQRELDTQYF. The complete variable domain, with remaining parts taken from reference TRBV9 and TRBJ2-3, reads DSGVTQTPKHLITATGQRVTLRCSPRSGDLSVYWYQQSLDQGLQFLIQYYNGEERAKGNILERFSAQQFPDLHSELNLSSLELGDSALYFCASSVVPQRELDTQYFGPGTRLTVL.

V usage is TRBV5-5 and J usage is TRBJ2-7; 11 bases are shared with TRBD1. V shed 3 bases and J 6 bases; nucleotides not matched to a gene: 8. The CDR3 totals 15 residues. Germline CDR1 is SGHKS and CDR2 is YYEKEE (reference sequence). The DNA for the CDR3 is TGTGCCAGCAGCTCCGGACAGGGGGCTAGGGGCGAGCAGTACTTC. Translated, it gives CASSSGQGARGEQYF.

The chain joins TRBV6-5 to TRBJ1-6; D ambiguous. The germline V and J ends were trimmed by 7 bases and 9 bases, with 13 bases remaining between them. The CDR3 is 13 residues long. Germline lookup yields CDR1 MNHEY and CDR2 SVGAGI. The CDR3 sequence: CASTERGLSPLHF. In DNA form, the CDR3 reads TGTGCCAGCACCGAGCGGGGTCTTTCACCCCTCCACTTT.

The rearrangement joins TRBV29-1 to TRBJ2-1, with D possibly being TRBD2 (6 bases). V was pared by 1 base and J by 9 bases, with 10 bases between. Germline V gives CDR1 SQVTM, CDR2 ANQGSEA. CDR3 length equals 12 residues. The CDR3 reads CSVEVLASEQFF. CDR3 DNA: TGCAGCGTTGAAGTACTAGCAAGTGAGCAGTTCTTC.

This clone was counted a few times. The J gene is TRBJ2-2, the V gene TRBV3-1 (or the pseudogene TRBV3-2); tentative D call: TRBD2 (5 bases). The germline CDR1 and CDR2 sequences are LGHDT and YNNKEL (reference sequence). V was cut by 0 bases and J by 6 bases, with 5 bases left in between. The CDR3 has 13 residues. DNA of the CDR3: TGTGCCAGCAGCCAAGAGGGAGCCGGGGAGCTGTTTTTT. The encoded protein is CASSQEGAGELFF.

The chain uses TRBV3-1 (or the pseudogene TRBV3-2) and TRBJ2-7; D ambiguous. Germline V lookup: CDR1 LGHDT, CDR2 YNNKEL (reference sequence). Trimming took off 4 bases at V and 6 bases at J, with 22 bases between the two ends. The CDR3 length is 16 residues. CDR3 in amino acids: CASSPRGKVLVTEQYF. CDR3 sequence (DNA): TGTGCCAGCAGCCCGCGCGGAAAGGTATTAGTTACCGAGCAGTACTTC.

This rearrangement joins TRBV29-1 to TRBJ2-2, with D uncertain. The V and J ends lost 0 bases and 4 bases respectively, with 15 bases between them. Germline V gene sequence: CDR1 SQVTM, CDR2 ANQGSEA. CDR3 length: 16 amino acids. The CDR3 sequence: CSVEDPSVYGTGELFF. The CDR3 DNA is TGCAGCGTTGAAGATCCATCGGTATACGGCACCGGGGAGCTGTTTTTT.

CDR3 sequence reads: CASRPLGADNEKLFF. The CDR3 nucleotides read TGTGCCAGCAGGCCATTAGGGGCAGATAACGAAAAACTGTTTTTT. J is TRBJ1-4 and V is TRBV2; D possibly corresponds to TRBD1 (5 bases). CDR3 size: 15 residues. Trimming stripped 6 bases from V and 8 bases from J, with 19 bases between. CDR1 is SNHLY, CDR2 FYNNEI, per germline.

The chain is built from TRBV3-1 (or the pseudogene TRBV3-2) and TRBJ2-7, with 12 bases identical to TRBD2. The CDR3 has 17 residues. Looked up from germline, CDR1 is LGHDT and CDR2 is YNNKEL (reference sequence). After removal of 5 bases from V and 4 bases from J, the junction contained 12 bases not matched to a gene. CDR3 region: CASSKNPTSGSGYEQYF. CDR3 nucleotides: TGTGCCAGCAGCAAAAACCCGACTAGCGGGAGTGGTTACGAGCAGTACTTC.

The genes are TRBV7-9 and TRBJ1-3; 7 bases agree with TRBD1. The CDR3 runs to 14 residues. Losses at the gene ends were 6 bases for V and 8 bases for J; bases not matched to a gene: 10. Germline lookup yields CDR1 SEHNR and CDR2 FQNEAQ (reference sequence). CDR3 nucleotide sequence: TGTGCCAGCAGGCCCAGGGGGTCAATAGACACCATATATTTT. Encoded protein: CASRPRGSIDTIYF.

The chain joins TRBV3-1 (or the pseudogene TRBV3-2) to TRBJ1-6; D is possibly TRBD1 (6 bases). V shed 1 base and J shed 7 bases, with 17 bases lying between them. CDR1 and CDR2 from the germline V gene are LGHDT and YNNKEL (reference sequence). This CDR3 is 17 amino acids long. The CDR3 sequence is CASSQGGAGAPNSPLHF. As DNA, the CDR3 is TGTGCCAGCAGCCAAGGGGGAGCGGGGGCGCCCAATTCACCCCTCCACTTT.

This rearrangement joins TRBV3-1 (or the pseudogene TRBV3-2) to TRBJ2-1; TRBD2 aligns across 9 bases. The trim removed 1 base at V and 5 bases at J, leaving 3 bases unmatched. Looked up from germline, CDR1 is LGHDT and CDR2 is YNNKEL (reference sequence). The CDR3 spans 15 residues. CDR3 in DNA: TGTGCCAGCAGCCAAGCTAGCGGGATCAACAATGAGCAGTTCTTC. This codes for CASSQASGINNEQFF.

The genes are TRBV28 and TRBJ2-7; D is possibly TRBD1 (5 bases). The CDR3 spans 15 residues. Germline loops: CDR1 MDHEN, CDR2 SYDVKM. V was pared by 6 bases and J by 0 bases, with 15 bases between. CDR3 sequence: CASSLPRQFSYEQYF. The CDR3 DNA reads as TGTGCCAGCAGCTTACCTCGACAGTTCTCCTACGAGCAGTACTTC.

This chain links TRBV3-1 (or the pseudogene TRBV3-2) with TRBJ2-2; 9 bases match TRBD2. The CDR3 contains 14 residues. Germline V gene lookup returns CDR1 LGHDT and CDR2 YNNKEL (reference sequence). Trimming cost V 10 bases and J 7 bases; bases outside gene matches: 10. CDR3 in amino acids: CATREREVVGELFF. CDR3 DNA: TGTGCCACCCGGGAGCGGGAGGTTGTCGGGGAGCTGTTTTTT.

DNA of the CDR3: TGTGCCAGCAGTTTGGGACAGAGTGAAAAACTGTTTTTT. Its translation: CASSLGQSEKLFF. The chain is built from TRBV6-5 and TRBJ1-4; TRBD1 agrees at 7 bases. CDR3 length equals 13 residues. Per the germline V gene, CDR1 is MNHEY and CDR2 is SVGAGI. J lost 7 bases, V lost 4 bases, and 3 bases had no gene match.

This chain joins TRBV5-1 and TRBJ2-5; a possible D gene is TRBD2 (6 bases). Trimming shortened V by 4 bases and J by 5 bases, and 12 bases separated the two germline ends. This CDR3 region has 13 residues. Germline V CDR1 and CDR2: SGHRS, YFSETQ. The CDR3 DNA reads TGCGCCAGCAGCGGGGACGGAGGGGAGACCCAGTACTTC. Translation: CASSGDGGETQYF.

The chain has TRBV3-1 (or the pseudogene TRBV3-2) and TRBJ1-4; TRBD1 is a possible D gene (6 bases). There are 16 residues in the CDR3. The ends were cut back, 3 bases at V and 3 bases at J, with 14 bases in the middle. The germline gives CDR1 LGHDT, CDR2 YNNKEL (reference sequence). The CDR3, as DNA: TGTGCCAGCAGCCACCCCCCGGCAGGGGCTAATGAAAAACTGTTTTTT. Its protein is CASSHPPAGANEKLFF.